A selection of T cell receptor beta chains follows, all from one sample in a study of shared clonotypes between healthy human individuals. Here immunoSEQ multiplex PCR was the method, and the copy in TCRdb shows in-frame clones only, minus some. The sample holds about 870,000 clones, more than 85% seen once. The sample comprised naive CD8+ T cells sorted from blood. The receptors here all came from a young man in good health. Each CDR3 is given with its conserved first and last residue. A D gene is named only where the DNA matches it firmly. Some rows mark clone size as missing; the rest say once, few, many or name a class of expanded clone.

.	TRBV13	TRBJ2-5	TRBD2	TGTGCCAGCAGCTACTCTAGCGGGAGTGAAGAGACCCAGTACTTC	CASSYSSGSEETQYF
.	TRBV27	TRBJ2-1	.	TGTGCCAGCGGGTCTGGGGGGAACAATGAGCAGTTCTTC	CASGSGGNNEQFF
.	TRBV9	TRBJ2-1	TRBD2	TGTGCCAGCAGCCCACCTCCGGGAGGTTGGAATGAGCAGTTCTTC	CASSPPPGGWNEQFF
.	TRBV4-1	TRBJ1-5	.	TGCGCCAGCAGCCAAGAACAGGGCAATCAGCCCCAGCATTTT	CASSQEQGNQPQHF
.	TRBV28	TRBJ2-1	TRBD2	TGTGCCAGCAGAAACGTTCCGGGACTAGCGGATCGGGGTGAGCAGTTCTTC	CASRNVPGLADRGEQFF
.	TRBV4-1	TRBJ2-5	TRBD2	TGCGCCAGCAGCCAAGAAAGGACTAGCGGGGGACAAGAGACCCAGTACTTC	CASSQERTSGGQETQYF
once	TRBV25-1	TRBJ2-5	TRBD1	TGTGCCAGCAGTGAGGGGCAGGGGGCGAAGGAGACCCAGTACTTC	CASSEGQGAKETQYF
.	TRBV27	TRBJ2-7	TRBD1	TGTGCCAGCAGTTTAAGTTCAGGGGACAGGCCACAGTACGAGCAGTACTTC	CASSLSSGDRPQYEQYF
.	TRBV12-5	TRBJ1-1	.	TGTGCTAGTGGTTTAGGCCCGAACACTGAAGCTTTCTTT	CASGLGPNTEAFF
few	TRBV13	TRBJ1-5	.	TGTGCCAGCAGCTTGAGGATTAGCAATCAGCCCCAGCATTTT	CASSLRISNQPQHF
.	TRBV5-4	TRBJ2-1	TRBD1	TGTGCCAGCAGCGGACAGGGTCCTGCCTACAATGAGCAGTTCTTC	CASSGQGPAYNEQFF
.	TRBV11-3	TRBJ2-7	.	TGTGCCAGCAGCTTAGGACAGCGACCCTCCTACGAGCAGTACTTC	CASSLGQRPSYEQYF
.	TRBV7-2	TRBJ2-7	.	TGTGCCAGCAGCTTCTATCCATCCTACGAGCAGTACTTC	CASSFYPSYEQYF
.	TRBV7-9	TRBJ2-1	.	TGTGCCAGCAGCCGCTTAGTCCGTAGTGGTCCCCTCAATGAGCAGTTCTTC	CASSRLVRSGPLNEQFF
.	TRBV21-1	TRBJ2-7	.	TGTGCCAGCAGCAAAGTAGTAGTCTTAATCGGGCTAGCGGGTTACTACGAGCAGTACTTC	CASSKVVVLIGLAGYYEQYF
few	TRBV13	TRBJ2-7	.	TGTGCCAGCCAAAAGGGGGGCCACGAGCAGTACTTC	CASQKGGHEQYF
.	TRBV10-1	TRBJ2-6	.	TGCGCCAGCAGTGAGTCTGGGTGTTTAGGGGCTTGGGGCGGAGCCAACGTCCTGACTTTC	CASSESGCLGAWGGANVLTF
.	TRBV6-5	TRBJ2-7	TRBD1	TGTGCCAGCAGCCGGGGACAGTTGGACTACGAGCAGTACTTC	CASSRGQLDYEQYF
.	TRBV7-3	TRBJ2-3	TRBD1	TGTGCCAGCAGCCAGGGAGGACAGGGGATTACAGATACGCAGTATTTT	CASSQGGQGITDTQYF
.	TRBV30	TRBJ2-3	.	TGTGCCTCGGATCCATCGACAGGAAAGAACTCTAGCACAGATACGCAGTATTTT	CASDPSTGKNSSTDTQYF
.	TRBV9	TRBJ2-7	.	TGTGCCAGCAGCGAGACCGGGACCTCCGCCTACGAGCAGTACTTC	CASSETGTSAYEQYF
.	TRBV15	TRBJ2-1	TRBD2	TGTGCCACCAGCAGACAGCGGGAGGGCCGCTTCGATGAGCAGTTCTTC	CATSRQREGRFDEQFF
.	TRBV28	TRBJ2-7	.	TGTGCCAGCAGCCGTGCCTACGAGCAGTACTTC	CASSRAYEQYF
once	TRBV29-1	TRBJ2-1	TRBD2	TGCAGCGTTGAGGGGACTAGCGGGAGGTACAATGAGCAGTTCTTC	CSVEGTSGRYNEQFF
.	TRBV21-1	TRBJ2-7	.	TGTGCCAGCAGCGGGCCGGGGCTTCCGGGACTACAATACGAGCAGTACTTC	CASSGPGLPGLQYEQYF
.	TRBV9	TRBJ1-5	TRBD1	TGTGCCAGCGGGCTAACAGGGGAGTATCAGCCCCAGCATTTT	CASGLTGEYQPQHF
once	TRBV27	TRBJ2-2	.	TGTGCCAGCAGGCCCGGGAGCACCGGGGAGCTGTTTTTT	CASRPGSTGELFF
.	TRBV29-1	TRBJ2-3	TRBD2	TGCAGCGCAACCGGACTAGCGGGAGTCACAGATACGCAGTATTTT	CSATGLAGVTDTQYF
.	TRBV28	TRBJ1-5	.	TGTGCCAGCAGGCTGGGGGGCAGAAGAGGAGATCAGCCCCAGCATTTT	CASRLGGRRGDQPQHF
.	TRBV7-2	TRBJ2-7	.	TGTGCCAGCAGTCTAGCGCCCGACGAGCAGTACTTC	CASSLAPDEQYF
.	TRBV27	TRBJ1-2	TRBD1	TGTGCCAGCAGTTTATCCAGGGGGTATGGCTACACCTTC	CASSLSRGYGYTF
.	TRBV9	TRBJ2-2	.	TGTGCCAGCAGCGACCTCACCGGGGAGCTGTTTTTT	CASSDLTGELFF
.	TRBV29-1	TRBJ2-7	.	TGCAGCGTTGAATCGGACAAACCCTACGAGCAGTACTTC	CSVESDKPYEQYF
few	TRBV19	TRBJ2-7	TRBD2	TGTGCCAGTAGTATAGGTACTAGCGGGAGCTACGAGCAGTACTTC	CASSIGTSGSYEQYF
.	TRBV19	TRBJ2-1	.	TGTGCCAGTAGTATAACTGGGCAGTTCTTC	CASSITGQFF
.	TRBV5-1	TRBJ2-1	.	TGCGCCAGCAGATCAGGAACAGAGGGGAACAATGAGCAGTTCTTC	CASRSGTEGNNEQFF
.	TRBV5-6	TRBJ2-7	.	TGTGCCAGCAGCTCAGGATCCGAGCAGTACTTC	CASSSGSEQYF
.	TRBV10-3	TRBJ2-1	TRBD2	TGTGCCATCAGTGTTAGCGGGAGGCCCTATGAGCAGTTCTTC	CAISVSGRPYEQFF
.	TRBV15	TRBJ2-1	.	TGTGCCACCAGCAGAGACTCCAGCGCAAATGAGCAGTTCTTC	CATSRDSSANEQFF
.	TRBV9	TRBJ2-3	TRBD1	TGTGCCAGCAGCCGACAGGGGGCAACAGATACGCAGTATTTT	CASSRQGATDTQYF
.	TRBV2	TRBJ1-1	.	TGTGCCAGCAGCGGACGGAACACTGAAGCTTTCTTT	CASSGRNTEAFF
.	TRBV9	TRBJ2-1	TRBD2	TGTGCCAGCAGCCCGACTAGCGGACCAGCCTACAATGAGCAGTTCTTC	CASSPTSGPAYNEQFF
.	TRBV27	TRBJ2-7	TRBD2	TGTGCCAGCAGTTCCCCTTTAGCGGGCTACGAGCAGTACTTC	CASSSPLAGYEQYF
.	TRBV30	TRBJ2-7	.	TGTGCCTGGAGTGTAGAGGGTGGCGGTACTACCTACGAGCAGTACTTC	CAWSVEGGGTTYEQYF
once	TRBV28	TRBJ2-5	TRBD2	TGTGCCAGCAGCAAACGGGACTACGAAGCCCAAGAGACCCAGTACTTC	CASSKRDYEAQETQYF
.	TRBV4-1	TRBJ2-1	TRBD1	TGCGCCAGCAGCCACTTACAGGGGGGCCTTAATGAGCAGTTCTTC	CASSHLQGGLNEQFF
.	TRBV13	TRBJ2-1	TRBD2	TGTGCCAGCAGCTCACCCGGGACTAGCGGTCTGAATGAGCAGTTCTTC	CASSSPGTSGLNEQFF
.	TRBV27	TRBJ2-1	.	TGTGCCAGCAGTCTCGGGACCCACGGGAATGAGCAGTTCTTC	CASSLGTHGNEQFF
.	TRBV28	TRBJ2-6	.	TGTGCCAGCAGGCCCGGGGCAGGGGTTCGCTCTGGGGCCAACGTCCTGACTTTC	CASRPGAGVRSGANVLTF
.	TRBV11-2	TRBJ1-4	.	TGTGCCAGCAGCTTAAAGGCTAACGGGCCCGTGTCCAATGAAAAACTGTTTTTT	CASSLKANGPVSNEKLFF
once	TRBV27	TRBJ2-7	TRBD1	TGTGCCAGCAGTTGGCAGGGGGCGGGTGAGCAGTACTTC	CASSWQGAGEQYF
once	TRBV11-3	TRBJ2-1	TRBD2	TGTGCCAGCAGCTTAGCCTCTAGCGGGGAGCAGTTCTTC	CASSLASSGEQFF
.	TRBV7-9	TRBJ2-7	TRBD1	TGTGCCAGCAGCTCTGGGACAGTCTCCTACGAGCAGTACTTC	CASSSGTVSYEQYF
.	TRBV2	TRBJ2-7	TRBD1	TGTGCCAGCAGGGACAGGGTAAAGGGCTACGAGCAGTACTTC	CASRDRVKGYEQYF
.	TRBV7-9	TRBJ1-1	.	TGTGCCAGCAGCTTAGTGGACAGCCCCATGATCAGGAACACTGAAGCTTTCTTT	CASSLVDSPMIRNTEAFF
.	TRBV5-1	TRBJ1-5	.	TGCGCCAGCAGCAAGGAACAGGGTTTGATCCAGCCCCAGCATTTT	CASSKEQGLIQPQHF
.	TRBV5-4	TRBJ2-3	.	TGTGCCAGCAGCCCCTTGCCGTCAGATACGCAGTATTTT	CASSPLPSDTQYF